This T cell receptor (beta chain) came from a study of T cells in Graves' hyperthyroidism and ophthalmopathy. Researchers defined stable Graves' hyperthyroidism as no ophthalmopathy progression within 18 months. It was uncontrolled infection, other autoimmune disease, pregnancy or lactation that excluded patients. Trimming cost V 7 bases and J 3 bases; bases outside gene matches: 12. The CDR3 contains 15 residues. The V gene's germline CDR1 is SEHNR and CDR2 FQNEAQ (reference sequence). General study findings and limits: Onset of ophthalmopathy came a median roughly 6.9 months after the model predicted it.

RNA transcripts were the template for amplifying TCR beta CDR3 regions. HTBI primers were used for first-round RT-PCR of the TCR CDR3. TCRdb reprocessed the multiplex PCR reads with MiXCR, giving one entry per CDR3 protein. The sample includes hundreds of thousands of distinct CDR3 sequences, over 15% seen only once; the top ten take roughly 18%. This clonotype was seen at least ten times. Its antigen is unknown. This sequence was found in a woman aged 18-35 years with Graves' hyperthyroidism. The rearrangement joins TRBV7-9 to TRBJ2-7, with 7 positions matching TRBD2. Sequencing was done on a sample of blood. Here the CDR3 reads CASNQGLAENYEQYF. The CDR3 region has the DNA TGTGCCAGCAACCAAGGGCTAGCGGAAAACTACGAGCAGTACTTC.